This T cell receptor beta chain was documented in a study of spatial heterogeneity in lung cancer (dated by TCRdb to the late 2010s). Describing the broader study: More beta-chain than alpha-chain transcripts were consistently detected, likely reflecting higher beta-chain transcript abundance. In tumor regions, TCR transcript counts showed a strong correlation with a T cell transcriptional module score derived from matched bulk RNA-seq. In the raw uncorrected reads, each unique combination of TCR and UMI appeared more than ten times on average. In non-small cell lung cancer, the study quantitatively compared TCR alpha and beta repertoires across several tumor regions, matched nontumor lung, and blood. TCR repertoire features were related to nonsynonymous mutation counts determined by whole-exome sequencing of tumor tissue. At surgery, 200 or so tumor regions, roughly 63 matched nontumor lung samples and 56 PBMC samples were TCR-sequenced for both alpha and beta chains.

Libraries were constructed by 5' RACE. The sequencer was a NextSeq 500. In the TCR library protocol, a unique molecular identifier was attached to each TCR cDNA molecule so that PCR and sequencing errors could be corrected. Under the source paper's analysis protocol: Decombinator tools were used for TCR identification, UMI-based error correction and CDR3 extraction. TCRs above a frequency of 2 per 1,000, corresponding to the top 1% of the tumor frequency distribution, were defined as expanded. Expanded tumor TCRs statistically deemed absent (corrected P<0.05) from at least one tumor region were classed as regional, and all other expanded tumor TCRs were classed as ubiquitous. Each repertoire was subsampled 100 times to 5,000 TCRs, after which Renyi diversity was computed with the R vegan package. To build CDR3 similarity networks, amino acid triplet string-kernel similarity was used, and CDR3s were connected when their pairwise similarity was above 0.82. TCRdb reprocessing: public reads trimmed at Q25 with fastp, clones called with MiXCR, in-frame beta chains kept. Rows with a matching CDR3 protein are joined into one entry that keeps the most common DNA and genes. Here the V and J calls rest on TCRdb's processing, not on the authors' analysis. The sample records 20,000 to 25,000 distinct CDR3 sequences, 15% to 20% of which are singletons. Of the sample, more than 30% falls within the top ten clones.

Sample time point, as interpreted from the label and publication: sample taken at primary tumor resection. Samples were obtained from 70 to 85 patients with early-stage, untreated non-small cell lung cancer from the lung TRACERx cohort. For TCR sequencing, whole RNA was extracted from tumor and nontumor lung tissue, or from cryopreserved PBMC samples, and no cell sorting was done. Only patients for whom sufficient RNA was available from at least two tumor regions were selected for TCR sequencing. Tumor and adjacent nontumor lung specimens were reviewed by a lung pathologist before selection. Overall study outcomes, separate from this receptor: TCR-seq coverage of tumor T cells was estimated at only around 7% for alpha chains and around 14% for beta chains. Confirming at a functional level the hypothesis that regional TCRs recognize regional mutations was considered to require additional single-cell paired TCR alpha and beta sequencing. The tumor nonsynonymous mutation count correlated with the number of expanded intratumoral alpha and beta TCRs. Counts of ubiquitous and regional expanded TCRs correlated with counts of ubiquitous and regional nonsynonymous mutations, respectively.

Ten or more counts support this clonotype. What antigen it recognizes has not been identified. The record has no base qualities; no much larger clone is one base away. Sequencing was performed on lung tumor tissue, taken at surgery. This TCR derives from a female donor with early-stage non-small cell lung cancer.

This receptor carries the CDR3 CASSLGTGGGDTQYF. The DNA is as follows: TGTGCCAGCAGCTTAGGGACAGGGGGAGGAGATACGCAGTATTTT. This chain is built from TRBV11-2 and TRBJ2-3, with 10 bases aligning to TRBD1. From the cysteine through the phenylalanine, the CDR3 covers 15 amino acids. Left in the record is the CDR3 DNA by itself, 45 bases read in frame from the first base. V lost 1 base and J lost 5 bases, and the count of bases not matched to a germline gene is 3. Per the germline V gene, SGHAT is the CDR1 and FQNNGV is the CDR2.